What follows are 12 T cell receptor beta chains derived from one specimen sequenced in a study of beta chain features in type 1 diabetes. Notes on the study in general: When Type 1 diabetes patients were examined, their TCRB CDR3s proved moderately but significantly shorter in all four CD4+ subsets.

These receptors' antigens are unknown. Expressed TCRB transcripts were sequenced after all isolated RNA was converted to cDNA. Sequenced by immunoSEQ multiplex PCR; TCRdb stores in-frame clones only, minus some. The profile shows roughly 100,000 clones, under 30% of them singletons. The specimen sequenced was central memory CD4+ T cells from blood. These TCRs come from a woman between 18 and 29 years old with type 1 diabetes.

The chain uses TRBV5-1 and TRBJ2-2, with TRBD2 as a possible D gene (5 bases). The length of the CDR3 is 16 residues. Germline CDR1 SGHRS, CDR2 YFSETQ. The V gene lost 4 bases and the J gene lost 3 bases, with 16 bases spanning the gap. CDR3 sequence: CASSPELVRDTGELFF. Written as DNA, the CDR3 is TGCGCCAGCAGCCCAGAACTAGTACGGGACACCGGGGAGCTGTTTTTT.

The chain links TRBV11-2 to TRBJ2-3; possibly TRBD2 for D (6 bases). Germline assignment: CDR1 SGHAT and CDR2 FQNNGV. The CDR3 covers 17 residues. V lost 1 base to trimming and J lost 4 bases, with 18 bases between them. The CDR3 reads CASSLAAPGAGADTQYF. CDR3 bases: TGTGCCAGCAGCTTAGCCGCCCCGGGAGCCGGGGCAGATACGCAGTATTTT.

The chain joins TRBV5-1 to TRBJ2-5, with 12 bases identical to TRBD2. CDR3 length: 17 amino acids. V shed 4 bases, J shed 2 bases, and the junction held 9 bases outside the gene matches. CDR1 is SGHRS, CDR2 YFSETQ, per germline. The CDR3 spells CASSLAGGLRDQETQYF. The DNA for the CDR3 is TGCGCCAGCAGCCTAGCGGGAGGGCTCAGAGATCAAGAGACCCAGTACTTC.

V gene TRBV9 combines with J gene TRBJ2-1; the match to TRBD2 covers 11 bases. V dropped 4 bases and J dropped 3; count of bases not matched to a gene: 9. The CDR3 covers 17 residues. Germline CDR1 is SGDLS and CDR2 is YYNGEE. This CDR3 is CASSPLTSGNYYNEQFF. CDR3 bases: TGTGCCAGCAGCCCCCTGACTAGCGGGAACTACTACAATGAGCAGTTCTTC.

The chain joins TRBV18 to TRBJ2-1; TRBD1 is a possible D gene (5 bases). V lost 5 bases and J lost 7, with 9 bases in between. Germline-derived CDR1 and CDR2 are KGHSH and LQKENI. The CDR3 extends over 12 amino acids. CDR3 sequence (DNA): TGTGCCAGCTCATCAAGGGGTAATGAGCAGTTCTTC. Translated, it gives CASSSRGNEQFF.

This clone was detected only a few times. The chain recombines TRBV18 with TRBJ2-2, with 8 bases aligning to TRBD2. The CDR3 totals 15 residues. V lost 5 bases to trimming and J lost 7 bases; unmatched junction nucleotides: 9. Germline V gene data show CDR1 as KGHSH and CDR2 as LQKENI. The CDR3 DNA reads as TGTGCCAGCTCAAACAAACAGCGGGGGATCGGGGAGCTGTTTTTT. Amino acids: CASSNKQRGIGELFF.

Turning to this clone: Different DNA sequences within this sample yield the same CDR3. V is TRBV5-1 and J is TRBJ2-1; 7 bases align to TRBD2. Per germline, CDR1 SGHRS and CDR2 YFSETQ. The CDR3 contains 15 residues. V lost 2 bases, J lost 1 base, and 3 bases stayed unmatched. This chain's CDR3 is CASSFLADSYNEQFF. CDR3 nucleotide sequence: TGCGCCAGCAGCTTTCTAGCGGATTCCTACAATGAGCAGTTCTTC.

The V gene is TRBV28, the J gene TRBJ2-1; D ambiguous. From germline, CDR1 is MDHEN and CDR2 SYDVKM. The CDR3 sequence is 14 residues long. V lost 1 base and J 3 bases, leaving 7 bases between the germline ends. The CDR3 loop is CASSLFLGYNEQFF. The CDR3 region has the DNA TGTGCCAGCAGTTTATTCCTCGGCTACAATGAGCAGTTCTTC.

This clone has only a few counts. This chain joins TRBV7-3 and TRBJ2-3, with 7 bases that match TRBD1. The CDR3 covers 14 residues. V was clipped by 5 bases and J by 2 bases; unmatched bases: 4. Germline-derived CDR1 and CDR2 are SGHTA and FQGTGA. The CDR3 bases are TGTGCCAGCAGCGCTGGGACAGACACAGATACGCAGTATTTT. Translated: CASSAGTDTDTQYF.

The chain uses TRBV7-8 and TRBJ2-2; tentatively, D is TRBD1 (6 bases). Germline V lookup: CDR1 SGHVS, CDR2 FQNEAQ. Between the trimmed V and J ends, which lost 4 bases and 5 bases, there was a span of 14 bases. This CDR3 is built from 15 residues. The CDR3 DNA reads TGTGCCAGCAGCTCCCAGGGGCGAGGGACCGGGGAGCTGTTTTTT. Translated: CASSSQGRGTGELFF.

V usage is TRBV6-5 and J usage is TRBJ1-2; D unresolved. CDR3 size: 10 residues. CDR1 MNHEY and CDR2 SVGAGI come from the germline V gene. Trimming shortened V by 6 bases and J by 6 bases, and 5 bases separated the two germline ends. The CDR3 spells CASSLDGYTF. Here the CDR3 DNA reads TGTGCCAGCAGCCTTGATGGCTACACCTTC.

The chain has TRBV7-9 and TRBJ1-1, with D possibly matching TRBD1 (6 bases). The germline V and J ends were trimmed by 3 bases and 8 bases, with 10 bases remaining between them. CDR1 SEHNR and CDR2 FQNEAQ come from the germline V gene (reference sequence). CDR3 size: 12 residues. CDR3 sequence (DNA): TGTGCCAGCAGCTTTCAGGGGCTGGAAGCTTTCTTT. Protein: CASSFQGLEAFF.